Listed here are 10 T cell receptor beta chains from one sample, sequenced in a study of T-cell reconstitution after alpha-beta-depleted transplantation in children. Unique molecular identifiers were incorporated when the TCRbeta library was constructed. TCRdb re-analysed the PCR reads in MiXCR, keeping a single row per CDR3 protein. The sample lists 440,000 or so distinct CDR3 sequences; roughly a tenth were seen once. Material: PBMCs from the stem cell graft donor, obtained from the stem cell graft. These TCRs come from a human donor who donated a stem cell graft to a child with acute myeloid leukemia.

This clonotype was observed at least ten times. The V gene is TRBV20-1, the J gene TRBJ2-5; perhaps TRBD2 as D (6 bases). This CDR3 region has 13 residues. Per the germline V gene, CDR1 is DFQATT and CDR2 is SNEGSKA (reference sequence). Trimming stripped 6 bases from V and 9 bases from J, with 20 bases between. The CDR3 here is CSATGGVLGAQYF. The DNA of the CDR3 is TGCAGTGCCACTGGAGGGGTGCTCGGGGCCCAGTACTTC.

This sequence joins TRBV20-1 and TRBJ2-7; TRBD1 aligns across 8 bases. Germline CDR1 DFQATT, CDR2 SNEGSKA (reference sequence). Trimming took 6 bases from V and 0 from J; bases not matched to a gene: 4. The CDR3 is 13 residues long. The CDR3 spells CSAPGTGSYEQYF. Written as DNA, the CDR3 is TGCAGTGCGCCCGGGACAGGCTCCTACGAGCAGTACTTC.

CDR3 DNA: TGTGCCAGCAGCTTAGGGAGGGGAATTGTTACGGGCAGCAAGGCGAATTCACCCCTCCACTTT. This sequence encodes CASSLGRGIVTGSKANSPLHF. The chain recombines TRBV11-2 with TRBJ1-6; D may be TRBD1 (5 bases). The CDR3 sequence is 21 residues long. Germline V gene lookup returns CDR1 SGHAT and CDR2 FQNNGV. V lost 1 base and J lost 7, with 29 bases in between.

In this sample, this clonotype turned up many times. The genes are TRBV5-1 and TRBJ1-1; a weak D match, TRBD1 (6 bases). Germline assignment: CDR1 SGHRS and CDR2 YFSETQ. The length of the CDR3 is 13 residues. The V end lost 0 bases, the J end lost 6 bases, and 9 bases lay between the germline ends. This CDR3 is CASSLEQGSEAFF. The DNA of the CDR3 is TGCGCCAGCAGCTTGGAGCAGGGGTCTGAAGCTTTCTTT.

This clonotype was counted between two and nine times. The rearrangement uses TRBV5-1 and TRBJ2-1; 9 nucleotides agree with TRBD2. The junction had 7 bases not matched to a gene; V was cut back by 3 bases and J by 6 bases. Germline CDR1 reads SGHRS; CDR2 reads YFSETQ. The CDR3 runs 15 residues. The CDR3 here is CASSSWGLAPNEQFF. In DNA form, the CDR3 reads TGCGCCAGCAGCTCGTGGGGACTAGCTCCCAATGAGCAGTTCTTC.

V and J are TRBV7-8 and TRBJ2-1; 8 bases agree with TRBD2. CDR1 and CDR2 (germline): SGHVS, FQNEAQ. V shed 1 base and J 3 bases; nucleotides not matched to a gene: 8. CDR3 length: 17 residues. The CDR3 loop is CASSLEVLSGGYNEQFF. DNA of the CDR3: TGTGCCAGCAGCTTAGAGGTTTTGAGCGGGGGCTACAATGAGCAGTTCTTC.

The table lists this clonotype with many counts. This chain joins TRBV7-3 and TRBJ1-1, with 7 bases matching TRBD1. CDR3 length equals 15 residues. Germline V lookup: CDR1 SGHTA, CDR2 FQGTGA. V trimming: 4 bases; J trimming: 3 bases; junction bases outside the gene matches: 8. The CDR3 protein is CASSSRGGWDTEAFF. CDR3 nucleotides: TGTGCCAGCAGCTCCCGAGGGGGCTGGGACACTGAAGCTTTCTTT.

The genes are TRBV7-9 and TRBJ2-1; the D gene could be TRBD1 or TRBD2 (6 bases each). This CDR3 has 17 residues. The ends were cut back, 5 bases at V and 0 bases at J, with 17 bases in the middle. Germline assignment: CDR1 SEHNR and CDR2 FQNEAQ (reference sequence). The CDR3 region is CASSPRGGGNSYNEQFF. For the CDR3, the DNA is TGTGCCAGCAGCCCGAGAGGAGGGGGAAACTCCTACAATGAGCAGTTCTTC.

This clonotype was picked up many times. This sequence joins TRBV29-1 and TRBJ2-1, with no clear D. Germline CDR1 reads SQVTM; CDR2 reads ANQGSEA. Trimming removed 5 bases at V and 8 bases at J, with 13 bases between. This CDR3 region has 12 residues. CDR3 protein: CSVRRHGDEQFF. CDR3 DNA: TGCAGCGTTCGGCGGCATGGGGATGAGCAGTTCTTC.

V and J are TRBV12-3 or TRBV12-4 and TRBJ1-5; D gene ambiguous. Trimming took 0 bases from V and 2 from J, leaving 11 bases between them. There are 16 residues in the CDR3. In DNA form, the CDR3 reads TGTGCCAGCAGTTTAGCATCCGGGCTTGGCAATCAGCCCCAGCATTTT. Translated: CASSLASGLGNQPQHF.